The 25 T cell receptor beta chains below come from one sample, sequenced in a study of cytomegalovirus exposure and HLA in healthy donors. TCRdb's table, derived via immunoSEQ multiplex PCR, lists solely in-frame clones and lacks some. The data contain tens of thousands of clones, around 89% of them singletons. Sequencing was performed on PBMCs. These receptors came from a woman younger than 30 in good health and CMV-seronegative.

V gene TRBV9 combines with J gene TRBJ2-2, with D uncertain. The CDR3 runs 14 residues. V dropped 6 bases and J dropped 3 bases, with 12 bases sitting between them. Germline loops: CDR1 SGDLS, CDR2 YYNGEE. The CDR3 reads CASKGDSHTGELFF. The CDR3, as DNA: TGTGCCAGCAAAGGAGACTCCCACACCGGGGAGCTGTTTTTT.

The chain is built from TRBV4-2 and TRBJ2-5; 8 bases map to TRBD2. The CDR3 spans 17 residues. The V and J ends lost 0 bases and 4 bases, in that order; junction bases with no gene match: 10. Germline loops: CDR1 LGHNA, CDR2 YNFKEQ. In nucleotides, the CDR3 is TGTGCCAGCAGCCAAGACGGGACTCCCGGGAGGGTAGAGACCCAGTACTTC. Its translation: CASSQDGTPGRVETQYF.

The chain combines TRBV7-2 with TRBJ2-7, with 11 bases fitting TRBD2. The CDR3 has 15 residues. CDR1 and CDR2 from the germline V gene are SGHTA and FQGNSA. Trimming removed 3 bases from V and 5 bases from J; junction bases left unmatched: 6. This CDR3 reads CASSLTSGIFDEQYF. Written as DNA, the CDR3 is TGTGCCAGCAGCTTGACTAGCGGGATTTTCGACGAGCAGTACTTC.

This chain joins TRBV19 and TRBJ2-2; the D gene is possibly TRBD1 (6 bases). Germline-derived CDR1 and CDR2 are LNHDA and SQIVND (reference sequence). The CDR3 totals 19 residues. V was shortened by 5 bases and J by 0 bases, with 22 bases between the two germline ends. The CDR3 nucleotides are TGTGCCAGTAGTTCCGGACAGCCCTCTCTATTTGCGAACACCGGGGAGCTGTTTTTT. This codes for CASSSGQPSLFANTGELFF. The whole variable domain, filled in from reference TRBV19 and TRBJ2-2, reads DGGITQSPKYLFRKEGQNVTLSCEQNLNHDAMYWYRQDPGQGLRLIYYSQIVNDFQKGDIAEGYSVSREKKESFPLTVTSAQKNPTAFYLCASSSGQPSLFANTGELFFGEGSRLTVL.

This chain connects TRBV30 to TRBJ1-2; D is unclear. This CDR3 is 11 amino acids long. Germline V CDR1 and CDR2: GTSNPN, SVGIG (reference sequence). Between the trimmed V and J ends, which lost 6 bases and 7 bases, there was a span of 12 bases. The CDR3 nucleotides read TGTGCCTGTCCGGCGACTGGTGGCTACACCTTC. It specifies CACPATGGYTF.

This chain uses TRBV5-5 with TRBJ2-7; D perhaps matches TRBD1 (6 bases). Trimming took 1 base from V and 5 from J, leaving 10 bases between them. The CDR3 has 13 amino acids. Germline V gene lookup returns CDR1 SGHKS and CDR2 YYEKEE (reference sequence). CDR3 sequence (DNA): TGTGCCAGCAGCTTGACAGGGTTCCACGAGCAGTACTTC. It is translated as CASSLTGFHEQYF.

The CDR3 DNA is TGTGCCAGCAGGTACAGGGGAGCTGGAAACACCATATATTTT. The encoded protein is CASRYRGAGNTIYF. The genes are TRBV6-4 and TRBJ1-3; the match to TRBD1 covers 7 bases. V lost 6 bases, J lost 2 bases, and 4 bases stayed unmatched. Per germline, CDR1 MRHNA and CDR2 SNTAGT. The CDR3 has 14 amino acids.

The CDR3 bases are TGTGCCAGCAGTGGGACAGGGGGCAAGACTGAAGCTTTCTTT. Its protein is CASSGTGGKTEAFF. The chain links TRBV6-1 to TRBJ1-1; TRBD1 matches at 11 bases. V was clipped by 4 bases and J by 5 bases; unmatched bases: 3. The V gene's germline CDR1 is MNHNS and CDR2 SASEGT. This CDR3 contains 14 residues.

The chain recombines TRBV6-6 with TRBJ2-3; 8 bases agree with TRBD1. The J segment lost 2 bases and the V segment lost 2 bases, leaving 3 bases of the junction unmatched. The V gene's germline CDR1 is MNHNY and CDR2 SVGAGI (reference sequence). The CDR3 runs 15 residues. The CDR3 nucleotides read TGTGCCAGCAGTTACAAGGGACAGGACACAGATACGCAGTATTTT. It is translated as CASSYKGQDTDTQYF.

This chain connects TRBV4-1 to TRBJ2-7; D call uncertain. Germline V CDR1 and CDR2: MGHRA, YSYEKL. The CDR3 runs 14 residues. Deletions cut 0 bases from V and 4 bases from J, with 10 bases between. The CDR3 coding sequence is TGCGCCAGCAGCCAAGATCCAGGATTGTACGAGCAGTACTTC. Protein: CASSQDPGLYEQYF.

V usage is TRBV5-1 and J usage is TRBJ1-6; 8 bases are a match to TRBD1. V lost 3 bases, J lost 2 bases, and 7 bases stayed unmatched. The length of the CDR3 is 17 residues. The germline V gene has CDR1 SGHRS and CDR2 YFSETQ. The CDR3 protein is CASSYEGQVTYNSPLHF. The DNA of the CDR3 is TGCGCCAGCAGCTACGAGGGACAGGTAACCTATAATTCACCCCTCCACTTT. Full variable domain (rest looked up from reference TRBV5-1 and TRBJ1-6): KAGVTQTPRYLIKTRGQQVTLSCSPISGHRSVSWYQQTPGQGLQFLFEYFSETQRNKGNFPGRFSGRQFSNSRSEMNVSTLELGDSALYLCASSYEGQVTYNSPLHFGNGTRLTVT.

The chain combines TRBV27 with TRBJ2-7; TRBD1 might be the D (6 bases). Germline CDR1 and CDR2: MNHEY and SMNVEV (reference sequence). This CDR3 is 16 amino acids long. V was shortened by 0 bases and J by 3 bases, with 15 bases between the two germline ends. The CDR3 region has the DNA TGTGCCAGCAGTTTATCTGGGGCTCGGGGACACTACGAGCAGTACTTC. Protein sequence: CASSLSGARGHYEQYF.

This chain links TRBV18 with TRBJ1-1; D not resolved. The germline V and J ends were trimmed by 3 bases and 2 bases, with 13 bases remaining between them. The CDR3 is made up of 15 amino acids. CDR1 is KGHSH and CDR2 is LQKENI in the germline V gene. CDR3 amino acids: CASSPGAPGNTEAFF. The CDR3 DNA sequence: TGTGCCAGCTCACCCGGCGCACCAGGTAACACTGAAGCTTTCTTT.

The genes are TRBV9 and TRBJ2-5, with D perhaps TRBD2 (6 bases). Germline V gene sequence: CDR1 SGDLS, CDR2 YYNGEE. This CDR3 has 14 residues. The V end lost 3 bases, the J end lost 5 bases, and 14 bases lay between the germline ends. CDR3 DNA sequence: TGTGCCAGCAGCGCCCTCGGAGGGCGGGAGACCCAGTACTTC. This gives the protein CASSALGGRETQYF.

The V gene is TRBV13, the J gene TRBJ1-6; D might be TRBD1 (6 bases). Germline loops: CDR1 PRHDT, CDR2 FYEKMQ (reference sequence). V was cut by 5 bases and J by 6 bases, with 14 bases left in between. There are 15 residues in the CDR3. The chain's CDR3 is CASSAPGVGNSPLHF. The CDR3 DNA is TGTGCCAGCAGCGCGCCAGGGGTTGGTAATTCACCCCTCCACTTT.

This sequence joins TRBV6-1 and TRBJ1-1, with 10 bases that match TRBD1. Germline trimming cut 7 bases from V and 0 bases from J; bases unmatched to any gene: 2. Germline CDR1 reads MNHNS; CDR2 reads SASEGT. The CDR3 loop spans 14 amino acids. The CDR3 loop reads CASTGQGVNTEAFF. For the CDR3, the DNA is TGTGCCAGCACTGGACAGGGGGTGAACACTGAAGCTTTCTTT.

The chain carries TRBV6-4 and TRBJ1-6; 7 positions agree with TRBD1. The trim removed 7 bases at V and 3 bases at J, leaving 12 bases unmatched. Germline V CDR1 and CDR2: MRHNA, SNTAGT. The CDR3 consists of 17 residues. CDR3 in DNA: TGTGCCAGCACCGCCCAAACGGGGACAGACTATAATTCACCCCTCCACTTT. This translates into CASTAQTGTDYNSPLHF.

This clone was picked up one time. The chain has TRBV25-1 and TRBJ1-5; no reliable D call. Germline lookup yields CDR1 MGHDK and CDR2 SYGVNS. V gave up 1 base and J gave up 8 bases, with 9 bases separating them. The CDR3 is 13 residues long. The CDR3 DNA is TGTGCCAGCAGTGAATGGGAGGGCAAGCCCCAGCATTTT. Amino acid sequence: CASSEWEGKPQHF.

V is TRBV7-9 and J is TRBJ2-3; 10 nucleotides match TRBD1. Trimming at V came to 2 bases and at J to 4 bases, leaving 6 bases not matched to a gene. The CDR3 length is 16 residues. Germline V gives CDR1 SEHNR, CDR2 FQNEAQ (reference sequence). The CDR3 loop is CASSLRDRGSPDTQYF. The CDR3, as DNA: TGTGCCAGCAGCTTAAGGGACAGGGGATCCCCAGATACGCAGTATTTT.

The gene calls are TRBV2 and TRBJ2-7, with no clear D. CDR1 and CDR2 (germline): SNHLY, FYNNEI. There are 12 residues in the CDR3. With 6 bases removed from V and 4 bases from J, the gap between germline ends came to 10 bases. Here the CDR3 DNA reads TGTGCCAGCAGGGTCGGGTATTACGAGCAGTACTTC. Protein product: CASRVGYYEQYF.

This rearrangement joins TRBV7-2 to TRBJ1-5; D remains unclear. The V gene's germline CDR1 is SGHTA and CDR2 FQGNSA. The CDR3 covers 12 residues. Deletions cut 4 bases from V and 4 bases from J, with 5 bases between. The CDR3 coding sequence is TGTGCCAGCAGCTCCCTAAATCAGCCCCAGCATTTT. Amino acids: CASSSLNQPQHF.

The rearrangement links TRBV10-3 to TRBJ2-5; TRBD1 might be the D (5 bases). V was clipped by 6 bases and J by 7 bases, with 9 bases between them. Germline V lookup: CDR1 ENHRY, CDR2 SYGVKD. The CDR3 spans 11 residues. The CDR3 sequence: CAISDQGTQYF. In nucleotides, the CDR3 is TGTGCCATCAGCGATCAGGGGACCCAGTACTTC.

The chain has TRBV7-3 and TRBJ1-3, with D tentatively TRBD1 (5 bases). This CDR3 has 15 amino acids. V was pared by 2 bases and J by 0 bases, with 8 bases between. The germline V gene has CDR1 SGHTA and CDR2 FQGTGA. CDR3 nucleotide sequence: TGTGCCAGCAGCTTATCGGGGGACTCTGGAAACACCATATATTTT. Protein sequence: CASSLSGDSGNTIYF.

This clone was seen a single time. The chain carries TRBV6-1 and TRBJ2-1, with 7 nucleotides matching TRBD2. Germline assignment: CDR1 MNHNS and CDR2 SASEGT. Trimming at V came to 4 bases and at J to 2 bases, leaving 11 bases not matched to a gene. This CDR3 region has 17 residues. DNA for the CDR3: TGTGCCAGCAGTGCCCTCGTAGCGGGTGGGACCTACAATGAGCAGTTCTTC. It yields the protein CASSALVAGGTYNEQFF.

This chain connects TRBV28 to TRBJ1-2; D gene uncertain. The germline gives CDR1 MDHEN, CDR2 SYDVKM. The germline V and J ends were trimmed by 5 bases and 4 bases, with 14 bases remaining between them. The CDR3 is made up of 14 amino acids. DNA for the CDR3: TGTGCCAGCAGTCCCCAGGCAAGCGGCTATGGCTACACCTTC. Protein product: CASSPQASGYGYTF.